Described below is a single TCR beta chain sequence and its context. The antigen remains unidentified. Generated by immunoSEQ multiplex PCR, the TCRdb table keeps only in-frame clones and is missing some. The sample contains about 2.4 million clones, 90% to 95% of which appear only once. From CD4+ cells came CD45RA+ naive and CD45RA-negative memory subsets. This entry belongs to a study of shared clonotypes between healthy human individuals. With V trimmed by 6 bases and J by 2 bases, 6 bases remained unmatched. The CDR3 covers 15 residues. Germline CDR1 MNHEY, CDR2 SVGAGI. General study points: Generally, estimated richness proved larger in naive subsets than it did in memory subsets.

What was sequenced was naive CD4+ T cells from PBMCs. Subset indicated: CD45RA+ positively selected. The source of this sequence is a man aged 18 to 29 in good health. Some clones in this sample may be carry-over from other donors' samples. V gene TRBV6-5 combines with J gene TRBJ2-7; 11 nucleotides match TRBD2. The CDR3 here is CASRELAGDPYEQYF. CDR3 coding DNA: TGTGCCAGCAGGGAACTAGCGGGGGACCCCTACGAGCAGTACTTC.